This TCR beta chain was sequenced during a study of CD8 T cells in ankylosing spondylitis. TCRdb re-called the 5' RACE reads with MiXCR, one entry per CDR3 protein. Here the sample spans several thousand distinct CDR3 sequences, approximately 2.3% being singletons. This clonotype was recorded at least ten times. The CDR3 consists of 14 residues. Germline loops: CDR1 SGDLS, CDR2 YYNGEE. Trimming took 4 bases from V and 4 from J; bases not matched to a gene: 2. The sample was blood, either unsorted or a sorted T cell fraction (not recorded which). The rearrangement uses TRBV9 and TRBJ2-1; TRBD1 matches 10 bases. The clonotype comes from a male donor with ankylosing spondylitis or in good health (not recorded which). CDR3 nucleotides: TGTGCCAGCAGCACGGGACAGGGGTACAATGAGCAGTTCTTC. This codes for CASSTGQGYNEQFF.